The 23 T cell receptor beta chains presented below share a single source sample, sequenced in a study of T cell responses to AZD1222 COVID-19 vaccine. Assay: immunoSEQ multiplex PCR; the TCRdb copy retains only in-frame clones and omits some. Of 100,000 to 150,000 clones in the sample, roughly nine tenths were seen once. Here the sequenced sample was peripheral blood, taken on day 0 of AZD1222 vaccination. The receptors come from an adult in good health.

This chain connects TRBV6-2 or TRBV6-3 to TRBJ1-2, with D unresolved. The CDR3 has 16 residues. Germline loops: CDR1 MNHEY, CDR2 SVGEGT. Trimming pared 3 bases from V and 0 bases from J, leaving 14 bases between. Here the CDR3 DNA reads TGTGCCAGCAGTTATACCGGGAGGCAGGCTAACTATGGCTACACCTTC. Translated: CASSYTGRQANYGYTF.

The chain recombines TRBV3-1 (or the pseudogene TRBV3-2) with TRBJ2-7; possibly TRBD1 for D (6 bases). Trimming pared 3 bases from V and 0 bases from J, leaving 12 bases between. CDR3 length: 15 amino acids. Germline values: CDR1 LGHDT, CDR2 YNNKEL (reference sequence). The CDR3 protein is CASSQDWDNSYEQYF. CDR3 coding DNA: TGTGCCAGCAGCCAGGACTGGGACAACTCCTACGAGCAGTACTTC.

This chain uses TRBV3-1 (or the pseudogene TRBV3-2) with TRBJ1-1, with D uncertain. V dropped 4 bases and J dropped 1 base, with 13 bases sitting between them. The CDR3 consists of 15 residues. The germline V gene has CDR1 LGHDT and CDR2 YNNKEL (reference sequence). The CDR3 nucleotides are TGTGCCAGCAGCCCGCCGATGAGTTCGAACACTGAAGCTTTCTTT. Its protein is CASSPPMSSNTEAFF.

The V gene is TRBV13, the J gene TRBJ2-7; 7 nucleotides line up with TRBD2. V shed 3 bases, J shed 2 bases, and the junction held 22 bases outside the gene matches. This CDR3 has 20 amino acids. Germline CDR1 is PRHDT and CDR2 is FYEKMQ (reference sequence). CDR3 loop: CASSLSLGGTGEAFPYEQYF. The CDR3 DNA follows: TGTGCCAGCAGCTTGTCTTTGGGGGGGACTGGAGAAGCTTTTCCCTACGAGCAGTACTTC.

The gene calls are TRBV30 and TRBJ1-1, with D uncertain. The CDR3 sequence is 13 residues long. Germline V CDR1 and CDR2: GTSNPN, SVGIG (reference sequence). Between the trimmed V and J ends, which lost 8 bases and 2 bases, there was a span of 15 bases. DNA for the CDR3: TGTGCCCGAAAGGAAGGGCCCAACACTGAAGCTTTCTTT. Protein sequence: CARKEGPNTEAFF.

The rearrangement uses TRBV29-1 and TRBJ2-2, with TRBD1 identical over 9 bases. The CDR3 covers 14 residues. Looked up from germline, CDR1 is SQVTM and CDR2 is ANQGSEA. V gave up 4 bases and J gave up 5 bases; unmatched junction bases: 5. In DNA, the CDR3 is TGCAGCGTTGGGGACAGGGAAGGAACCGGGGAGCTGTTTTTT. It is translated as CSVGDREGTGELFF.

The rearrangement links TRBV19 to TRBJ1-5, with 8 bases aligning to TRBD1. V trimming: 5 bases; J trimming: 0 bases; junction bases outside the gene matches: 12. The CDR3 totals 18 residues. CDR1 and CDR2 (germline): LNHDA, SQIVND (reference sequence). The CDR3 here is CASSSRTGNWGSNQPQHF. For the CDR3, the DNA is TGTGCCAGTAGTTCGCGGACAGGGAATTGGGGTAGCAATCAGCCCCAGCATTTT. The full variable domain, rest sourced from reference TRBV19 and TRBJ1-5, is DGGITQSPKYLFRKEGQNVTLSCEQNLNHDAMYWYRQDPGQGLRLIYYSQIVNDFQKGDIAEGYSVSREKKESFPLTVTSAQKNPTAFYLCASSSRTGNWGSNQPQHFGDGTRLSIL.

This clone was observed a handful of times. The chain has TRBV11-2 and TRBJ1-2; 7 bases line up with TRBD1. The CDR3 length is 14 residues. V lost 1 base, J lost 14 bases, and 13 bases stayed unmatched. Germline V gene sequence: CDR1 SGHAT, CDR2 FQNNGV. CDR3 in amino acids: CASSLAGLGGGGTF. Written as DNA, the CDR3 is TGTGCCAGCAGCTTAGCGGGGCTAGGGGGCGGAGGGACCTTC.

This chain's CDR3 is CASSTQGVGNTIYF. CDR3 DNA sequence: TGTGCCAGCAGCACGCAGGGCGTTGGAAACACCATATATTTT. The V call is TRBV7-9, the J call TRBJ1-3, with a weak D call TRBD1 (5 bases). Germline loops: CDR1 SEHNR, CDR2 FQNEAQ (reference sequence). The V and J ends lost 5 bases and 3 bases respectively, with 11 bases between them. This CDR3 is 14 amino acids long.

V gene TRBV19 combines with J gene TRBJ1-5; D is uncertain. This CDR3 region has 15 residues. Between the trimmed V and J ends, which lost 7 bases and 5 bases, there was a span of 18 bases. CDR1 is LNHDA and CDR2 is SQIVND in the germline V gene (reference sequence). The DNA of the CDR3 is TGTGCCAGTACTAGTATAGGTGAGGGAGATCAGCCCCAGCATTTT. Amino acids: CASTSIGEGDQPQHF.

The chain joins TRBV25-1 to TRBJ2-5; 7 bases are shared with TRBD2. This CDR3 is 13 amino acids long. V dropped 6 bases and J dropped 2; count of bases not matched to a gene: 3. The germline V gene encodes CDR1 MGHDK and CDR2 SYGVNS. CDR3 nucleotide sequence: TGTGCCAGCAGCGGGGACTATCAAGAGACCCAGTACTTC. Protein product: CASSGDYQETQYF.

V usage is TRBV11-2 and J usage is TRBJ1-5; no clear D. The CDR3 sequence is 13 residues long. CDR1 SGHAT and CDR2 FQNNGV come from the germline V gene. V gave up 1 base and J gave up 4 bases, with 5 bases separating them. The CDR3: CASSLGTNQPQHF. Here the CDR3 DNA reads TGTGCCAGCAGCTTAGGGACGAATCAGCCCCAGCATTTT.

The chain employs TRBV5-6 and TRBJ1-1; no reliable D call. There are 11 residues in the CDR3. Trimming removed 4 bases at V and 7 bases at J, with 8 bases between. Per the germline V gene, CDR1 is SGHDT and CDR2 is YYEEEE. The CDR3 region is CASSKQSEAFF. The CDR3 nucleotides read TGTGCCAGCAGCAAGCAAAGTGAAGCTTTCTTT.

The chain uses TRBV6-5 and TRBJ1-1; tentative D call: TRBD1 (6 bases). The CDR3 totals 15 residues. CDR1 and CDR2 (germline): MNHEY, SVGAGI. Deletions cut 10 bases from V and 4 bases from J, with 22 bases between. The CDR3 region has the DNA TGTGCCACCGGACCTGTACAGGGACCGGGCACTGAAGCTTTCTTT. As protein: CATGPVQGPGTEAFF.

This clone came up a few times. This chain joins TRBV5-1 and TRBJ2-1; D is perhaps TRBD2 (5 bases). Trimming removed 0 bases at V and 1 base at J, with 11 bases between. The CDR3 is 16 residues long. Germline V CDR1 and CDR2: SGHRS, YFSETQ. CDR3 nucleotides: TGCGCCAGCAGCTTGGGCGGGCGCCTTTCCTACAATGAGCAGTTCTTC. This sequence encodes CASSLGGRLSYNEQFF.

The chain combines TRBV27 with TRBJ2-5; unclear D gene. Deletions cut 10 bases from V and 2 bases from J, with 11 bases between. The CDR3 has 12 amino acids. The germline gives CDR1 MNHEY, CDR2 SMNVEV (reference sequence). In DNA, the CDR3 is TGTGCCACCCCGGTGGGACAAGAGACCCAGTACTTC. The encoded protein is CATPVGQETQYF.

The chain couples TRBV5-1 to TRBJ2-3; 10 nucleotides match TRBD1. J was trimmed by 5 bases and V by 4 bases; bases with no gene match: 10. Germline V CDR1 and CDR2: SGHRS, YFSETQ. This CDR3 contains 16 residues. CDR3 region: CASSTDDRGHGDTQYF. The CDR3 DNA sequence: TGCGCCAGCAGCACTGATGACAGGGGGCACGGAGATACGCAGTATTTT.

The chain recombines TRBV30 with TRBJ2-4; 7 positions match TRBD1. The V gene end was trimmed by 2 bases and the J gene end by 6 bases; junction bases not matched to a gene: 10. Germline V gives CDR1 GTSNPN, CDR2 SVGIG (reference sequence). There are 15 residues in the CDR3. CDR3 coding DNA: TGTGCCTGGAGTACCAGACAGGGCGCGGGAAACATTCAGTACTTC. Translation: CAWSTRQGAGNIQYF.

This rearrangement joins TRBV6-5 to TRBJ1-2; 7 bases align to TRBD1. Germline CDR1 MNHEY, CDR2 SVGAGI. CDR3 length equals 14 residues. The junction had 7 bases not matched to a gene; V was cut back by 5 bases and J by 4 bases. The CDR3 DNA sequence: TGTGCCAGCAGTCGACAGGGCCCTAGCTATGGCTACACCTTC. This gives the protein CASSRQGPSYGYTF.

The chain carries TRBV3-1 (or the pseudogene TRBV3-2) and TRBJ1-1, with TRBD1 matching over 7 bases. V shed 3 bases and J 1 base; nucleotides not matched to a gene: 8. The CDR3 consists of 16 residues. Germline loops: CDR1 LGHDT, CDR2 YNNKEL (reference sequence). DNA for the CDR3: TGTGCCAGCAGCCAGCCCGACAGGGAGGAGAACACTGAAGCTTTCTTT. Amino acids: CASSQPDREENTEAFF.

This clone appeared once. This rearrangement joins TRBV19 to TRBJ1-4; no clear D. Germline V gives CDR1 LNHDA, CDR2 SQIVND (reference sequence). CDR3 length: 15 residues. The ends were cut back, 10 bases at V and 4 bases at J, with 19 bases in the middle. CDR3 in amino acids: CATSILFGSNEKLFF. The CDR3 nucleotides read TGTGCCACCTCCATCCTCTTCGGAAGTAATGAAAAACTGTTTTTT. The whole variable domain, filled in from reference TRBV19 and TRBJ1-4, reads DGGITQSPKYLFRKEGQNVTLSCEQNLNHDAMYWYRQDPGQGLRLIYYSQIVNDFQKGDIAEGYSVSREKKESFPLTVTSAQKNPTAFYLCATSILFGSNEKLFFGSGTQLSVL.

The chain employs TRBV3-1 (or the pseudogene TRBV3-2) and TRBJ2-1; D uncertain. The ends were cut back, 0 bases at V and 1 base at J, with 13 bases in the middle. CDR1 and CDR2 from the germline V gene are LGHDT and YNNKEL (reference sequence). The CDR3 has 17 residues. CDR3 sequence: CASSQDNGFGSYNEQFF. As DNA, the CDR3 is TGTGCCAGCAGCCAAGATAACGGGTTCGGTTCCTACAATGAGCAGTTCTTC.

This clone was observed a few times. The chain uses TRBV6-5 and TRBJ1-1; possible D gene TRBD1, 5 bases. The germline CDR1 and CDR2 sequences are MNHEY and SVGAGI. The V end lost 3 bases, the J end lost 5 bases, and 16 bases lay between the germline ends. The CDR3 has 15 amino acids. Written as DNA, the CDR3 is TGTGCCAGCAGTTATTCCGGGACCCACGGAACTGAAGCTTTCTTT. Its translation is CASSYSGTHGTEAFF.